Following are 27 T cell receptor beta chains from one sample sequenced in a study of blood T cell repertoires in COVID-19. Profiling relied on immunoSEQ multiplex PCR, and the TCRdb table lists in-frame clones only, not all of them. Of 200,000 to 300,000 clones in the sample, 80% to 90% were seen once. Sequencing used PBMCs or T cells enriched from blood (not recorded which). The source of these receptors is a woman between 35 and 50 years old who had been exposed to COVID-19.

This chain joins TRBV20-1 and TRBJ1-2, with D unresolved. CDR1 and CDR2 from the germline V gene are DFQATT and SNEGSKA (reference sequence). There are 11 residues in the CDR3. V lost 3 bases and J lost 2, with 4 bases in between. For the CDR3, the DNA is TGCAGTGCTAGCCAGAACTATGGCTACACCTTC. Translating it yields CSASQNYGYTF.

This clone was counted a single time. The CDR3 coding sequence is TGTGCCAGCAGTTTAACGGCACAGACTACCTACGAGCAGTACTTC. Amino acid sequence: CASSLTAQTTYEQYF. The chain is built from TRBV28 and TRBJ2-7, with TRBD2 as a possible D gene (5 bases). Trimming cost V 2 bases and J 2 bases, with 13 bases left between them. The CDR3 is 15 amino acids. Per the germline V gene, CDR1 is MDHEN and CDR2 is SYDVKM.

V is TRBV7-9 and J is TRBJ2-1, with D possibly being TRBD1 (7 bases). V was pared by 5 bases and J by 10 bases, with 21 bases between. From germline, CDR1 is SEHNR and CDR2 FQNEAQ (reference sequence). This CDR3 contains 15 residues. CDR3 nucleotides: TGTGCCAGCAGCCCCAGGGGGGACAGTGACGGAGAGCAGTTCTTC. It translates to CASSPRGDSDGEQFF.

The gene calls are TRBV27 and TRBJ1-1; tentative D call: TRBD1 (6 bases). The CDR3 is 14 amino acids. Deletions cut 6 bases from V and 1 base from J, with 12 bases between. CDR1 is MNHEY and CDR2 is SMNVEV in the germline V gene (reference sequence). The CDR3 sequence: CASRPDSANTEAFF. CDR3 nucleotides: TGTGCCAGCAGACCGGACAGTGCGAACACTGAAGCTTTCTTT.

The V gene is TRBV7-9, the J gene TRBJ2-1; 12 positions match TRBD2. J lost 8 bases, V lost 5 bases, and 10 bases had no gene match. Germline lookup yields CDR1 SEHNR and CDR2 FQNEAQ (reference sequence). The CDR3 consists of 16 residues. CDR3 amino acids: CASSQRTSGVGDEQFF. Here the CDR3 DNA reads TGTGCCAGCAGCCAACGGACTAGCGGGGTTGGGGATGAGCAGTTCTTC.

The chain links TRBV19 to TRBJ1-3; 7 positions match TRBD1. The CDR3 is 15 amino acids. The V gene end was trimmed by 5 bases and the J gene end by 3 bases; junction bases not matched to a gene: 7. Germline-derived CDR1 and CDR2 are LNHDA and SQIVND (reference sequence). DNA of the CDR3: TGTGCCAGTAGTGTCACCAGGGGGTTTGGAAACACCATATATTTT. It is translated as CASSVTRGFGNTIYF.

CDR3 loop: CASSSLQVRGYTF. CDR3 nucleotides: TGTGCCAGCAGTTCCCTCCAAGTGCGGGGCTACACCTTC. This chain links TRBV12-3 or TRBV12-4 with TRBJ1-2; D is unresolved. This CDR3 spans 13 amino acids. The V gene lost 4 bases and the J gene lost 8 bases, with 14 bases spanning the gap.

The rearrangement joins TRBV18 to TRBJ1-2, with 7 bases identical to TRBD1. The CDR3 length is 14 residues. V was clipped by 2 bases and J by 4 bases; unmatched bases: 4. Germline V lookup: CDR1 KGHSH, CDR2 LQKENI. The CDR3 sequence: CASSPGSGGYGYTF. The CDR3 nucleotides read TGTGCCAGCTCACCAGGGTCAGGGGGCTATGGCTACACCTTC.

The genes are TRBV6-4 and TRBJ2-1; 7 nucleotides align to TRBD2. The CDR3 runs 16 residues. With V trimmed by 3 bases and J by 2 bases, 7 bases remained unmatched. Germline-derived CDR1 and CDR2 are MRHNA and SNTAGT. The CDR3 DNA reads as TGTGCCAGCAGTGATTGGGCCAGCGGGGCCTACAATGAGCAGTTCTTC. It is translated as CASSDWASGAYNEQFF.

CDR3 amino acids: CASSLMRQPSSDTQYF. The CDR3 DNA follows: TGTGCCAGCAGCTTGATGAGACAGCCATCTTCAGATACGCAGTATTTT. V gene TRBV5-8 combines with J gene TRBJ2-3; tentatively, D is TRBD1 (5 bases). There are 16 residues in the CDR3. Germline CDR1 SGHTS, CDR2 YDEGEE. Deletions cut 1 base from V and 4 bases from J, with 16 bases between.

The rearrangement links TRBV7-2 to TRBJ2-7; no clear D. The V and J ends lost 1 base and 2 bases respectively, with 12 bases between them. This CDR3 comprises 15 residues. Germline V gives CDR1 SGHTA, CDR2 FQGNSA. The CDR3 sequence: CASSLGAGTPYEQYV. CDR3 in DNA: TGTGCCAGCAGCTTAGGGGCAGGAACCCCCTACGAGCAGTACGTC.

The rearrangement links TRBV6-6 to TRBJ2-7; the D gene is possibly TRBD1 (6 bases). Trimming stripped 5 bases from V and 9 bases from J, with 23 bases between. The germline gives CDR1 MNHNY, CDR2 SVGAGI (reference sequence). The CDR3 contains 15 residues. The CDR3 sequence is CASSPIRGAEQGQYF. The CDR3, as DNA: TGTGCCAGCAGTCCCATCAGGGGCGCTGAGCAAGGGCAGTACTTC.

V gene TRBV12-3 or TRBV12-4 combines with J gene TRBJ1-1, with D hard to call. V lost 6 bases and J lost 7, with 15 bases in between. CDR3 length: 13 amino acids. The chain's CDR3 is CASSLVGVVEAFF. Here the CDR3 DNA reads TGTGCCAGCAGCCTCGTCGGGGTGGTTGAAGCTTTCTTT.

The chain carries TRBV7-2 and TRBJ2-2; D is undetermined. This CDR3 comprises 14 residues. Trimming removed 1 base from V and 5 bases from J, with 8 bases in between. CDR1 SGHTA and CDR2 FQGNSA come from the germline V gene. CDR3 sequence: CASSLGQVTGELFF. The CDR3 DNA reads as TGTGCCAGCAGCTTAGGCCAGGTTACCGGGGAGCTGTTTTTT. The entire variable domain, with the rest obtained from reference TRBV7-2 and TRBJ2-2, is as follows: GAGVSQSPSNKVTEKGKDVELRCDPISGHTALYWYRQSLGQGLEFLIYFQGNSAPDKSGLPSDRFSAERTGGSVSTLTIQRTQQEDSAVYLCASSLGQVTGELFFGEGSRLTVL.

The CDR3 reads CASSVGGGETQYF. CDR3 in DNA: TGTGCCAGCAGTGTTGGGGGAGGGGAGACCCAGTACTTC. The chain recombines TRBV2 with TRBJ2-5; 7 bases line up with TRBD2. Losses at the gene ends were 4 bases for V and 5 bases for J; bases not matched to a gene: 4. CDR1 and CDR2 from the germline V gene are SNHLY and FYNNEI. This CDR3 has 13 amino acids.

The chain joins TRBV24-1 to TRBJ2-1; 9 nucleotides match TRBD2. V gave up 5 bases and J gave up 9 bases; unmatched junction bases: 10. The CDR3 sequence is 15 residues long. The germline CDR1 and CDR2 sequences are KGHDR and SFDVKD. The CDR3 is CATSGGTSPGGEQFF. The CDR3 bases are TGTGCCACCAGTGGAGGGACTAGCCCGGGGGGTGAGCAGTTCTTC.

This clone was seen a handful of times. The chain couples TRBV4-1 to TRBJ2-7, with a possible D match to TRBD1 (6 bases). The CDR3 covers 14 residues. Germline V CDR1 and CDR2: MGHRA, YSYEKL. V lost 0 bases to trimming and J lost 7 bases, with 13 bases between them. The CDR3 region is CASSQDIQGREQYV. In DNA, the CDR3 is TGCGCCAGCAGCCAAGATATACAGGGTAGGGAGCAGTACGTC.

The genes are TRBV7-2 and TRBJ2-2; no definite D call. The germline V gene has CDR1 SGHTA and CDR2 FQGNSA. The V and J ends lost 2 bases and 0 bases respectively, with 10 bases between them. The CDR3 sequence is 16 residues long. The CDR3 sequence: CASSLLPQANTGELFF. Written as DNA, the CDR3 is TGTGCCAGCAGCTTACTACCTCAGGCGAACACCGGGGAGCTGTTTTTT.

This sequence joins TRBV11-1 and TRBJ1-4; 7 positions match TRBD1. The CDR3 is made up of 14 amino acids. Per germline, CDR1 SGHAT and CDR2 FQDESV (reference sequence). After removal of 5 bases from V and 2 bases from J, the junction contained 2 bases not matched to a gene. This CDR3 reads CASSDRETNEKLFF. The CDR3 DNA sequence: TGTGCCAGCAGCGACAGGGAGACTAATGAAAAACTGTTTTTT.

A few counts support this clone. The same CDR3 also results from other DNA sequences found in this sample. The chain uses TRBV4-1 and TRBJ2-7; D might be TRBD1 (5 bases). Germline V CDR1 and CDR2: MGHRA, YSYEKL. The V end was cut by 1 base, the J end by 1 base, with 8 bases between. The CDR3 covers 14 residues. CDR3 DNA: TGCGCCAGCAGCCAAGCTCCAGGGTCCTACGAGCAGTACTTC. It codes for CASSQAPGSYEQYF.

The chain is built from TRBV5-5 and TRBJ2-1, with D unclear. Trimming took off 1 base at V and 0 bases at J, with 8 bases between the two ends. From germline, CDR1 is SGHKS and CDR2 YYEKEE (reference sequence). There are 15 residues in the CDR3. In nucleotides, the CDR3 is TGTGCCAGCAGCTTGTACATCAGCTCCTACAATGAGCAGTTCTTC. It codes for CASSLYISSYNEQFF.

Regarding this clone: Additional DNA sequences in this sample encode the identical CDR3. The chain combines TRBV9 with TRBJ1-2, with 7 nucleotides matching TRBD1. The germline V gene encodes CDR1 SGDLS and CDR2 YYNGEE. With 0 bases clipped from V and 3 bases from J, the junction kept 2 bases outside the gene matches. The CDR3 loop spans 14 amino acids. The CDR3 protein is CASSVGQGDYGYTF. The CDR3 DNA is TGTGCCAGCAGCGTAGGGCAGGGGGACTATGGCTACACCTTC. Drawing the rest from reference TRBV9 and TRBJ1-2, the complete variable domain is DSGVTQTPKHLITATGQRVTLRCSPRSGDLSVYWYQQSLDQGLQFLIQYYNGEERAKGNILERFSAQQFPDLHSELNLSSLELGDSALYFCASSVGQGDYGYTFGSGTRLTVV.

The rearrangement uses TRBV23-1 and TRBJ2-7, with D tentatively TRBD1 (6 bases). TRBV23-1 is marked as an open reading frame, function uncertain. V lost 9 bases to trimming and J lost 4 bases, with 16 bases between them. This CDR3 comprises 13 residues. This CDR3 is CASPGTYLYEQYV. The DNA for the CDR3 is TGCGCCAGTCCCGGGACATACCTTTACGAGCAGTACGTC.

Comment on this clone: Other nucleotide sequences in the sample specify the same CDR3. The chain employs TRBV9 and TRBJ2-7, with 9 bases that match TRBD1. Trimming at V came to 2 bases and at J to 5 bases, leaving 11 bases not matched to a gene. Per germline, CDR1 SGDLS and CDR2 YYNGEE. CDR3 length: 16 residues. CDR3 coding DNA: TGTGCCAGCAGCGTCGCACCGGGACAGGGAGGTGACGAGCAGTACTTC. This gives the protein CASSVAPGQGGDEQYF.

This clone was recorded only once. This specimen includes other DNA sequences encoding the same CDR3. The chain combines TRBV18 with TRBJ2-7; D call uncertain. The CDR3 extends over 13 amino acids. Germline lookup yields CDR1 KGHSH and CDR2 LQKENI. V was cut by 0 bases and J by 3 bases, with 6 bases left in between. The CDR3 DNA is TGTGCCAGCTCACCACCGTCCGGCTACGAGCAGTACTTC. Translating it yields CASSPPSGYEQYF. Drawing the rest from reference TRBV18 and TRBJ2-7, the complete variable domain is NAGVMQNPRHLVRRRGQEARLRCSPMKGHSHVYWYRQLPEEGLKFMVYLQKENIIDESGMPKERFSAEFPKEGPSILRIQQVVRGDSAAYFCASSPPSGYEQYFGPGTRLTVT.

The chain employs TRBV5-4 and TRBJ1-2, with D possibly matching TRBD1 (5 bases). V dropped 0 bases and J dropped 4 bases, with 13 bases sitting between them. This CDR3 has 15 residues. CDR1 and CDR2 (germline): SGHNT, YYREEE (reference sequence). CDR3 in amino acids: CASSLGRAPLYGYTF. The CDR3 DNA is TGTGCCAGCAGCTTGGGCAGGGCACCTCTCTATGGCTACACCTTC. Full variable domain (rest looked up from reference TRBV5-4 and TRBJ1-2): ETGVTQSPTHLIKTRGQQVTLRCSSQSGHNTVSWYQQALGQGPQFIFQYYREEENGRGNFPPRFSGLQFPNYSSELNVNALELDDSALYLCASSLGRAPLYGYTFGSGTRLTVV.

The genes are TRBV4-1 and TRBJ2-3, with unresolved D. This CDR3 region has 12 residues. Germline CDR1 is MGHRA and CDR2 is YSYEKL. The V and J ends lost 4 bases and 3 bases respectively, with 5 bases between them. The CDR3 nucleotides are TGCGCCAGCAGCCGCCAGACAGATACGCAGTATTTT. Amino acid sequence: CASSRQTDTQYF.